These T cell receptor beta chains were read from a single sample in a study of blood T cell repertoires in COVID-19. Sequencing was performed with immunoSEQ multiplex PCR; in TCRdb, only in-frame clones are kept and a portion is missing. Counted here are about 83,000 clones, roughly nine tenths occurring once; the ten biggest clones make up approximately 15%. The sequencing sample was made of peripheral blood. Every receptor here comes from a woman of 80 years or more with active or convalescent COVID-19. The CDR3 runs from the conserved cysteine through the conserved F or W. The D gene is left open where the match is weak. Size tells how often a clone was seen (once, few, many) or the class of an expanded clone, and some rows leave it out.

>NA|TRBV6-5|TRBJ1-2|NA
TGTGCCAGCAGTAGAGACAAGGGCTACACCTTC
CASSRDKGYTF
>NA|TRBV28|TRBJ1-2|NA
TGTGCCAGCTCCTACGCCGAAGCCTACTATGGCTACACCTTC
CASSYAEAYYGYTF
>NA|TRBV28|TRBJ1-2|NA
TGTGCCAGCAGTTTTTGGGGGGGCGGCTACACCTTC
CASSFWGGGYTF
>NA|TRBV3-1/TRBV3-2|TRBJ1-5|TRBD1
TGTGCCAGCAGCCAGAACAGGGGTCAGCCCCAGCATTTT
CASSQNRGQPQHF
>NA|TRBV20-1|TRBJ2-7|TRBD1
TGCAGTGCTAGTAGAGGACAGGGGCCCTCCTACGAGCAGTACTTC
CSASRGQGPSYEQYF
>NA|TRBV21-1|TRBJ1-5|NA
TGTGCCAGCAGCAAGGGAGGGCGACAGCATTTT
CASSKGGRQHF
>NA|TRBV4-3|TRBJ1-2|NA
TGCGCCAGCAGCCAAGTCCCCTTCGGTGGCTACACCTTC
CASSQVPFGGYTF
>NA|TRBV6-2/TRBV6-3|TRBJ2-5|TRBD2
TGTGCCAGCAGTCGGACTAGCGGGGGGGCCGTAGAGACCCAGTACTTC
CASSRTSGGAVETQYF
>NA|TRBV4-3|TRBJ1-2|TRBD1
TGCGCCAGCAGCCAAGATTGGTCCGGACAGGGGGGCTACACCTTC
CASSQDWSGQGGYTF
>NA|TRBV28|TRBJ1-5|TRBD1
TGTGCCAGCAGTTTCAACCAGGGACAGGTCCAGCCCCAGCATTTT
CASSFNQGQVQPQHF
>NA|TRBV30|TRBJ2-7|NA
TGTGCCTGGAGTCCTAATTACGAGCAGTACTTC
CAWSPNYEQYF
>NA|TRBV19|TRBJ1-1|TRBD1
TGTGCCAGTAGTCTGGGGACAGGGGGAATTTTTAACACTGAAGCTTTCTTT
CASSLGTGGIFNTEAFF
>NA|TRBV6-4|TRBJ1-6|NA
TGTGCCAGCAGTGACGAGAGTCATTCACCCCTCCACTTT
CASSDESHSPLHF
>NA|TRBV4-3|TRBJ1-5|TRBD1
TGCGCCAGCAGCCAGGACAGGGTGGGGTGGGGTTATAGCAATCAGCCCCAGCATTTT
CASSQDRVGWGYSNQPQHF
>NA|TRBV28|TRBJ1-6|NA
TGTGCCAGCACCTCAGGACAGTATAATTCACCCCTCCACTTT
CASTSGQYNSPLHF
>NA|TRBV7-2|TRBJ2-3|NA
TGTGCCAGCAGCTTAGAGGGTGTGGTAGCGGTGGCAGATACGCAGTATTTT
CASSLEGVVAVADTQYF
>once|TRBV29-1|TRBJ2-7|TRBD1
TGCAGCATAGGGACAGGGGGAGGCGAGCAGTACTTC
CSIGTGGGEQYF
>NA|TRBV30|TRBJ1-2|NA
TGTGCCTGGAGTCAACAGCAACCTTCCGGCTACACCTTC
CAWSQQQPSGYTF
>once|TRBV2|TRBJ2-2|TRBD1
TGTGCCAGCAGAACCACCCCCGGGACAGGGAGGGCCGACGGGGAGCTGTTTTTT
CASRTTPGTGRADGELFF
>NA|TRBV18|TRBJ2-7|TRBD1
TGTGCCAGCTCACCGGGACAGGGGGCCTACGAGCAGTACTTC
CASSPGQGAYEQYF
>NA|TRBV7-8|TRBJ2-7|NA
TGTGCCAGCAGCTTAAGTGGTGGGGGCTCCCACGAGCAGTACTTC
CASSLSGGGSHEQYF
>NA|TRBV19|TRBJ1-5|NA
TGTGCCAGTAGTATTGGGGGGGGCTGGGATCAGCCCCAGCATTTT
CASSIGGGWDQPQHF
>NA|TRBV5-4|TRBJ2-2|TRBD2
TGTGCCAGCACCCTAGCGGGGGGGCGTACCGGGGAGCTGTTTTTT
CASTLAGGRTGELFF